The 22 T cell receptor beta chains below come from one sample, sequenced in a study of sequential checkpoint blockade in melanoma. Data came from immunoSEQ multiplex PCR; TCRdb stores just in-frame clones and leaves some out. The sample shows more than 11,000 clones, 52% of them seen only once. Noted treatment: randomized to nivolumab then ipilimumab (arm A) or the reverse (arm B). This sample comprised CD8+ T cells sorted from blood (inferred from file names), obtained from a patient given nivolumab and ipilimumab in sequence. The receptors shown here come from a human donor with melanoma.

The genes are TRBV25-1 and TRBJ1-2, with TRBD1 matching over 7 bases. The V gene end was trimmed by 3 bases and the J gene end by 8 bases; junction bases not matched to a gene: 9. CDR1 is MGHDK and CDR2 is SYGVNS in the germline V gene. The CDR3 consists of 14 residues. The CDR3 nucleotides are TGTGCCAGCAGTGACCCAGACAGGGCGGGCGGCTACACCTTC. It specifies CASSDPDRAGGYTF.

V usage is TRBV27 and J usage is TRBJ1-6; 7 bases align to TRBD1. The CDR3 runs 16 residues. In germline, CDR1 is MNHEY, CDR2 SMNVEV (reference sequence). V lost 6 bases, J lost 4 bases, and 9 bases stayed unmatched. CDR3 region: CASRIEGADYNSPLHF. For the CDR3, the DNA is TGTGCCAGCAGGATTGAGGGGGCGGATTATAATTCACCCCTCCACTTT.

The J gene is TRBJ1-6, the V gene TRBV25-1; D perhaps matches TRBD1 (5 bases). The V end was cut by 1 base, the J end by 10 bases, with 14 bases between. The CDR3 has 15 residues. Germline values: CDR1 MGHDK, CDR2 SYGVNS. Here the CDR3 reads CASSEWGGLGSPLHF. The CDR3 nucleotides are TGTGCCAGCAGTGAATGGGGCGGTTTAGGATCACCCCTCCACTTT.

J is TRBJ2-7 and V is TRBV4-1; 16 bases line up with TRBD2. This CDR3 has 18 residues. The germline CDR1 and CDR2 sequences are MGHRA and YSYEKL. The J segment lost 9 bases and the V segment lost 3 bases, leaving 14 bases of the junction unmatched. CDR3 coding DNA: TGCGCCAGCAGCCATGCTAATCCTGGGACTAGCGGGAGGGGGGGGCAGTACTTC. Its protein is CASSHANPGTSGRGGQYF.

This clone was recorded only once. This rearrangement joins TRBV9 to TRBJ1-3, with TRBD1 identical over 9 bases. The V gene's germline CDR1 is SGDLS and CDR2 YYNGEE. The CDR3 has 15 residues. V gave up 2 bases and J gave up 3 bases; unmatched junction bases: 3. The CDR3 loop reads CASSVDRGFGNTIYF. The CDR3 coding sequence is TGTGCCAGCAGCGTGGACAGGGGTTTTGGAAACACCATATATTTT. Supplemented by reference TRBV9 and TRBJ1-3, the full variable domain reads DSGVTQTPKHLITATGQRVTLRCSPRSGDLSVYWYQQSLDQGLQFLIQYYNGEERAKGNILERFSAQQFPDLHSELNLSSLELGDSALYFCASSVDRGFGNTIYFGEGSWLTVV.

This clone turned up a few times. This CDR3 reads CASSFPGQVYEQYF. The DNA for the CDR3 is TGTGCCAGCAGCTTCCCGGGACAGGTCTACGAGCAGTACTTC. This rearrangement joins TRBV5-6 to TRBJ2-7, with 8 bases that match TRBD1. The CDR3 has 14 amino acids. V gave up 2 bases and J gave up 3 bases; unmatched junction bases: 4. Germline V gene lookup returns CDR1 SGHDT and CDR2 YYEEEE. Filled out from reference TRBV5-6 and TRBJ2-7, the complete variable domain reads DAGVTQSPTHLIKTRGQQVTLRCSPKSGHDTVSWYQQALGQGPQFIFQYYEEEERQRGNFPDRFSGHQFPNYSSELNVNALLLGDSALYLCASSFPGQVYEQYFGPGTRLTVT.

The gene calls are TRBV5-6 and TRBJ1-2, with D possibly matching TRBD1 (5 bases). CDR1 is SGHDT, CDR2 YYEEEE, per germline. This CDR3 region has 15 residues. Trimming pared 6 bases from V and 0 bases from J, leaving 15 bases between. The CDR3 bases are TGTGCCAGCACCCTAGACAGTAAAACTAACTATGGCTACACCTTC. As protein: CASTLDSKTNYGYTF.

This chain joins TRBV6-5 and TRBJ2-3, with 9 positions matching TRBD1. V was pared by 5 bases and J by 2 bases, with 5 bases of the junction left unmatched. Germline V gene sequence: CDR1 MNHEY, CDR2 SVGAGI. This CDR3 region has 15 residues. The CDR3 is CASSPDRGDTDTQYF. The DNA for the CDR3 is TGTGCCAGCAGTCCCGACAGGGGGGACACAGATACGCAGTATTTT.

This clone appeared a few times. CDR3: CASSFMPTTSGVAYEQYF. The CDR3, as DNA: TGTGCCAGCAGCTTCATGCCCACGACTAGCGGGGTCGCCTACGAGCAGTACTTC. This chain connects TRBV7-9 to TRBJ2-5; 11 bases fit TRBD2. The DNA end is more similar to TRBJ2-7, so the J call may be wrong. From germline, CDR1 is SEHNR and CDR2 FQNEAQ (reference sequence). The CDR3 consists of 18 residues.

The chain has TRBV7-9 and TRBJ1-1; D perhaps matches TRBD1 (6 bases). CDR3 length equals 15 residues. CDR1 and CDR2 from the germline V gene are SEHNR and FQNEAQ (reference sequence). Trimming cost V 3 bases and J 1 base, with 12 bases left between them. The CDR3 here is CASSFTDRTNTEAFF. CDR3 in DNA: TGTGCCAGCAGCTTTACTGACAGGACGAACACTGAAGCTTTCTTT.

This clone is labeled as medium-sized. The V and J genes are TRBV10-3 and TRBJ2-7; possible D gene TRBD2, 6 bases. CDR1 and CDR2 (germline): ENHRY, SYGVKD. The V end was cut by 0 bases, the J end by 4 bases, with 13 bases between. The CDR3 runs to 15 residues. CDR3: CAISESDGSGYEQYF. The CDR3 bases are TGTGCCATCAGTGAGTCCGACGGGAGCGGGTACGAGCAGTACTTC.

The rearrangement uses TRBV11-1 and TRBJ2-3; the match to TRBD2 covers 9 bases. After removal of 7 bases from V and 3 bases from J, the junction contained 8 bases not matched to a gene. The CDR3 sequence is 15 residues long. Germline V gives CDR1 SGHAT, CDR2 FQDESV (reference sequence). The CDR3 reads CASTRAGGRTDTQYF. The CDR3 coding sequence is TGTGCCAGCACTCGCGCGGGGGGGCGAACAGATACGCAGTATTTT.

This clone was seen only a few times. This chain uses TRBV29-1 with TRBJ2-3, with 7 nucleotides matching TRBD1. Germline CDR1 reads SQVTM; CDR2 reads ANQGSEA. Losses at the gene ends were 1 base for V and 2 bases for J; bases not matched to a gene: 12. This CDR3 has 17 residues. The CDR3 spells CSVEGGGKNFHTDTQYF. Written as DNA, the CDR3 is TGCAGCGTTGAAGGAGGGGGCAAAAACTTTCACACAGATACGCAGTATTTT.

CDR3 bases: TGTGCCAGCAGCTCACACCCCAGGGACACGGGTTGGGGCTACACCTTC. It codes for CASSSHPRDTGWGYTF. The J gene is TRBJ1-2, the V gene TRBV7-6; a possible D gene is TRBD1 (6 bases). V lost 4 bases and J 8 bases, leaving 23 bases between the germline ends. CDR3 length: 16 amino acids. Germline CDR1 reads SGHVS; CDR2 reads FNYEAQ.

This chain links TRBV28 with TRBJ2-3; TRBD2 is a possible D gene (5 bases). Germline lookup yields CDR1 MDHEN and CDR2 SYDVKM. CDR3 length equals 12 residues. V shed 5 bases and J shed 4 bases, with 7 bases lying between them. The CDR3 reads CASSLLADTQYF. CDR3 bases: TGTGCCAGCAGTCTACTAGCAGATACGCAGTATTTT. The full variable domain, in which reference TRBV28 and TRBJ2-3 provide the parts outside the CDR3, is DVKVTQSSRYLVKRTGEKVFLECVQDMDHENMFWYRQDPGLGLRLIYFSYDVKMKEKGDIPEGYSVSREKKERFSLILESASTNQTSMYLCASSLLADTQYFGPGTRLTVL.

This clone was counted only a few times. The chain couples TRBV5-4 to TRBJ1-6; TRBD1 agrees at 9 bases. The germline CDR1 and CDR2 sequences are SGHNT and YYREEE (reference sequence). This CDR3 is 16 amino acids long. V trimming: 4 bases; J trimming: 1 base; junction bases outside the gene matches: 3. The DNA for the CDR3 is TGTGCCAGCAGCACGGACAGGGGATCCTATAATTCACCCCTCCACTTT. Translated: CASSTDRGSYNSPLHF.

CDR3 residues: CASSLEGAPNTEAFF. In DNA form, the CDR3 reads TGTGCCAGCAGTTTGGAGGGGGCACCTAACACTGAAGCTTTCTTT. The chain recombines TRBV2 with TRBJ1-1; 7 bases agree with TRBD1. Germline V lookup: CDR1 SNHLY, CDR2 FYNNEI. The CDR3 contains 15 residues. J lost 2 bases, V lost 5 bases, and 8 bases had no gene match.

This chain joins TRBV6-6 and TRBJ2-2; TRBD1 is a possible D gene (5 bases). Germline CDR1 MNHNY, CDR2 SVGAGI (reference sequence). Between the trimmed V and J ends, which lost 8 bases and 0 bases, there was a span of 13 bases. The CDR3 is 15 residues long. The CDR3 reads CASGQDTTNTGELFF. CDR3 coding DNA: TGTGCCAGCGGACAAGACACAACGAACACCGGGGAGCTGTTTTTT.

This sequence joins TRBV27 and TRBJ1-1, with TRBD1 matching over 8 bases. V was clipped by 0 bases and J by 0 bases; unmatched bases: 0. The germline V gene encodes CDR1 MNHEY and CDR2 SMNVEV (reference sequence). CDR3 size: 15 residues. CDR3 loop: CASSLSGQVNTEAFF. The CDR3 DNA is TGTGCCAGCAGTTTATCGGGACAGGTGAACACTGAAGCTTTCTTT.

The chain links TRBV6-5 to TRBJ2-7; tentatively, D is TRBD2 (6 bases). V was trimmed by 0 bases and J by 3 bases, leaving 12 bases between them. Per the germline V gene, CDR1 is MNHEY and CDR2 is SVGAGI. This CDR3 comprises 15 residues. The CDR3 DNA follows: TGTGCCAGCAGTTACTCCGATAGCGGAAACTACGAGCAGTACTTC. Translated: CASSYSDSGNYEQYF.

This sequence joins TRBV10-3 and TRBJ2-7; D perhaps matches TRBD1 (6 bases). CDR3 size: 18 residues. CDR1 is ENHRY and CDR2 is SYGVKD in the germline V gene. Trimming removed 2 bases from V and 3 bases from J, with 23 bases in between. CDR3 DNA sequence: TGTGCCATCAGTGAGGTCGGGTCGGGGACACGGATGTTCTACGAGCAGTACTTC. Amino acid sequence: CAISEVGSGTRMFYEQYF.

The CDR3, as DNA: TGTGCCAGCAGCCCCCAAAACACCGGGGAGCTGTTTTTT. Translated, it gives CASSPQNTGELFF. The chain is built from TRBV13 and TRBJ2-2; no clear D gene. V was cut by 5 bases and J by 2 bases, with 6 bases left in between. Germline assignment: CDR1 PRHDT and CDR2 FYEKMQ (reference sequence). The CDR3 has 13 residues.